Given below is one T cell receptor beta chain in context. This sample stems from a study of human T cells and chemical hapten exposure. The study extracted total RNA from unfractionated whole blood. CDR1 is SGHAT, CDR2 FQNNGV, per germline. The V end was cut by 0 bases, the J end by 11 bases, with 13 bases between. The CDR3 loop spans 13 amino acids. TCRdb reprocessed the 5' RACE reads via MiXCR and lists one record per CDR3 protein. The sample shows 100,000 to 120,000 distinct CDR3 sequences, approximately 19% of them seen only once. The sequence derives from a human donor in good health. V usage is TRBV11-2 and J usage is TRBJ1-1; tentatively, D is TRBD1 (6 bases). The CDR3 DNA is TGTGCCAGCAGCTTAGATCGGAAGGGGGTTGCTTTCTTT. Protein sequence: CASSLDRKGVAFF.